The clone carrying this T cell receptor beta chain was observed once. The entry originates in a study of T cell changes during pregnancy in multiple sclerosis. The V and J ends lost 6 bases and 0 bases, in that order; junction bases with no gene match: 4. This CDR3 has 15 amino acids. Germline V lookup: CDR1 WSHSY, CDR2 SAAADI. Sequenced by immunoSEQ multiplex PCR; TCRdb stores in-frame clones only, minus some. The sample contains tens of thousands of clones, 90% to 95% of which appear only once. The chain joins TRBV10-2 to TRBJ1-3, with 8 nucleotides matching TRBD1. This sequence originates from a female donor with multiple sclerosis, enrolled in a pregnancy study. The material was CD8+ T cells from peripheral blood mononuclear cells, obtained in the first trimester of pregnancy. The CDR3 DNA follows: TGCGCCAGCAGCCAGGGACAGGTCTCTGGAAACACCATATATTTT. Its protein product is CASSQGQVSGNTIYF.